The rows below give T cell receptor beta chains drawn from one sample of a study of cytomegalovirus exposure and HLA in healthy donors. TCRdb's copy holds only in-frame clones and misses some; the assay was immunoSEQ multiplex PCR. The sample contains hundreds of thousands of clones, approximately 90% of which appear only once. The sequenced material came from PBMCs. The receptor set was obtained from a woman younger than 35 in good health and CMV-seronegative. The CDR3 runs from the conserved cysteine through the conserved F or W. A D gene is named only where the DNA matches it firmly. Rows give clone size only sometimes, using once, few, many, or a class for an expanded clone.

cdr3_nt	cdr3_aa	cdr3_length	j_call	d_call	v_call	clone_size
TGTGCCAGCAGCGACGACAGCGGGAGAGAGACCCAGTACTTC	CASSDDSGRETQYF	14	TRBJ2-5	TRBD2	TRBV7-9	.
TGCGCCAGCAGCCCCGGGACAGGGTCCCAAGAGACCCAGTACTTC	CASSPGTGSQETQYF	15	TRBJ2-5	TRBD1	TRBV5-1	.
TGTGCCAGCAGTGTGAGCGGGAGGATACTTTTTGAGACCCAGTACTTC	CASSVSGRILFETQYF	16	TRBJ2-5	TRBD2	TRBV6-1	.
TGCGCCAGCAGTCAAGGGGCAGGCACTGAAGCTTTCTTT	CASSQGAGTEAFF	13	TRBJ1-1	.	TRBV4-1	.
TGCGCCAGCACCCTACCCGGGCTAGCGGGAGAAGGGGAGCAGTTCTTC	CASTLPGLAGEGEQFF	16	TRBJ2-1	TRBD2	TRBV10-2	.
TGTGCCACGGAGGACAGGCCAGGCTACACCTTC	CATEDRPGYTF	11	TRBJ1-2	TRBD1	TRBV28	.
TGTGCCACCAGCACTTCACAGGGGGCAACTTTCTTT	CATSTSQGATFF	12	TRBJ1-1	TRBD1	TRBV15	many
TGTGCCAGTAGTGGCCTCCTTTCCGTTACCCAGTACTTC	CASSGLLSVTQYF	13	TRBJ2-5	.	TRBV19	.
TGTGCCAGCAGATCCCCGGGGTCAAGCGGGGCCTATGGCTACACCTTC	CASRSPGSSGAYGYTF	16	TRBJ1-2	.	TRBV28	few
TGTGCCAGCAGCTGGGGACAGGGAAACAATGAAGCTTTCTTT	CASSWGQGNNEAFF	14	TRBJ1-1	TRBD1	TRBV11-2	.
TGTGCCAGATTGACAGGGGAGGCGGATAGCTCCTACAATGAGCAGTTCTTC	CARLTGEADSSYNEQFF	17	TRBJ2-1	TRBD1	TRBV9	.